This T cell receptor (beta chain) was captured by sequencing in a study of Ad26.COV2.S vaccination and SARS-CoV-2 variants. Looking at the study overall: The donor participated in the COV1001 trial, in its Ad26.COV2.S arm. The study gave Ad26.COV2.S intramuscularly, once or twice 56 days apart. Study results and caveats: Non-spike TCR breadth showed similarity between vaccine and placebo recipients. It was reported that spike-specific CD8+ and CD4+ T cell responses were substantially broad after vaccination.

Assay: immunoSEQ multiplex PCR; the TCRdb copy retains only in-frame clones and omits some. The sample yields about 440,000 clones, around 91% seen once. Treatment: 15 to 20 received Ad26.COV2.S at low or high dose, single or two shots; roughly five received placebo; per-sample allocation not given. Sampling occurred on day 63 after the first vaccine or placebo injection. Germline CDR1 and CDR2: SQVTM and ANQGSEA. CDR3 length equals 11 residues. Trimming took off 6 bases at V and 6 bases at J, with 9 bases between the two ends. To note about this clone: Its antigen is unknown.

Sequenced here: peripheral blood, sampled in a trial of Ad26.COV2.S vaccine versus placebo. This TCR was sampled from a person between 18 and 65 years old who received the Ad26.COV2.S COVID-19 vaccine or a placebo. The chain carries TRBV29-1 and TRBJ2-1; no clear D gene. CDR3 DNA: TGCAGCGTCTTGGCTGTCAATGAGCAGTTCTTC. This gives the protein CSVLAVNEQFF.